Below, one T cell receptor beta chain is given with its context. In the original processing: Reference gene primer amplification yielded estimated nucleated cell counts. Only in-frame clones appear in the TCRdb table, and some are missing; sequencing was by immunoSEQ multiplex PCR. V and J calls and clone size are copied from that table; D and trimming were computed from the DNA. The sample shows roughly 97,000 clones, 75% to 85% of them seen only once. This sample was included in a study of blood T cell repertoires in COVID-19. Study details: Specimens from acute and convalescent COVID-19 originated in the United States, Italy and Spain. T cells, B-cell-depleted T cells, or PBMCs supplied cDNA or gDNA.

The CDR3 has 17 residues. CDR1 and CDR2 from the germline V gene are SQVTM and ANQGSEA. With 1 base clipped from V and 4 bases from J, the junction kept 11 bases outside the gene matches. Sequenced material: peripheral blood. The genes are TRBV29-1 and TRBJ2-1, with 9 bases identical to TRBD2. The source of this sequence is a man aged 60 to 75 with acute or convalescent COVID-19. This CDR3 reads CSVEGSGRFFLYNEQFF. CDR3 in DNA: TGCAGCGTTGAAGGTAGCGGGAGATTTTTTCTTTACAATGAGCAGTTCTTC.